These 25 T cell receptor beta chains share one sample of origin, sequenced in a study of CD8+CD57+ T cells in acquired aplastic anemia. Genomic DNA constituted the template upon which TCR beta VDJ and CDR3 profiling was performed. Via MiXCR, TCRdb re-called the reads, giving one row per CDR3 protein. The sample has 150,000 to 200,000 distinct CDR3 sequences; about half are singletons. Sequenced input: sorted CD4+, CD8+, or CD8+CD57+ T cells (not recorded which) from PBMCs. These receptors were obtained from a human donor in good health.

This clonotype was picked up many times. The CDR3 DNA reads TGTGCCAGCAGCAAACGGGACAGAGCATTGAACACTGAAGCTTTCTTT. The encoded protein is CASSKRDRALNTEAFF. The chain combines TRBV11-3 with TRBJ1-1; 7 bases line up with TRBD1. CDR1 is SGHNT, CDR2 YENEEA, per germline. The V segment lost 5 bases and the J segment 0 bases; nucleotides outside the gene matches: 9. CDR3 length: 16 residues.

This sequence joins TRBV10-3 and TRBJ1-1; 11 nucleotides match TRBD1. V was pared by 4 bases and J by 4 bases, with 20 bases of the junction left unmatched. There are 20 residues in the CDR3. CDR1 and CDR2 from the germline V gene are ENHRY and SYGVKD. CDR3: CAISASNGQGASKVCTEAFF. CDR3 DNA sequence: TGTGCCATCAGTGCTTCTAACGGACAGGGGGCGAGTAAGGTGTGCACTGAAGCTTTCTTT.

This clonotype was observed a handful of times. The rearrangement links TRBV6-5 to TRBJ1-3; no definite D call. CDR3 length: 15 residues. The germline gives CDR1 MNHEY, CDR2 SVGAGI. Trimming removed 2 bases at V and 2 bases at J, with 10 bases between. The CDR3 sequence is CASSYDVSAGNTIYF. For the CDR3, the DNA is TGTGCCAGCAGTTACGACGTAAGCGCTGGAAACACCATATATTTT.

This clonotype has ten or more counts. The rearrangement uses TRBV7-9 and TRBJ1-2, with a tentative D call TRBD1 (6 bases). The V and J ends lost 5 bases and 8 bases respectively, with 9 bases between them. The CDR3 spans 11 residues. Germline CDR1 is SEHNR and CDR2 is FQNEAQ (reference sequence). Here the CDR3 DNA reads TGTGCCAGCAGCCGACAGGCCGGCTACACCTTC. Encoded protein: CASSRQAGYTF.

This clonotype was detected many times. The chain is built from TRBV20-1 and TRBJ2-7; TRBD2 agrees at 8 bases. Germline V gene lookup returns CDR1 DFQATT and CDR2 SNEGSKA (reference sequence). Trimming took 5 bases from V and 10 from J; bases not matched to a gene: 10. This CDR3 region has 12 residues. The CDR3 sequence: CSAEGTRLEQYF. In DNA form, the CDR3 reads TGCAGTGCTGAGGGGACTAGGCTCGAACAGTACTTC.

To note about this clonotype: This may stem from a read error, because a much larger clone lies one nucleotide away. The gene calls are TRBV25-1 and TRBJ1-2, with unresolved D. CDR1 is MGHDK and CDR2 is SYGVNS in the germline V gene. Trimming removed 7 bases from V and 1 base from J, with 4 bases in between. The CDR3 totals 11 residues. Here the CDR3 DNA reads TGTGCCAGCACCAGTAACTATGGCTACACCTTC. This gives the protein CASTSNYGYTF.

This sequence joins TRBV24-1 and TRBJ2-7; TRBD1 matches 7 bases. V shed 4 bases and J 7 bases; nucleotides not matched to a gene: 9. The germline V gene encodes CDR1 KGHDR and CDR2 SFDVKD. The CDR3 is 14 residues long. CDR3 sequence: CATSDPTGLGEQYF. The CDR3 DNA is TGTGCCACCAGTGACCCGACAGGGTTGGGGGAGCAGTACTTC.

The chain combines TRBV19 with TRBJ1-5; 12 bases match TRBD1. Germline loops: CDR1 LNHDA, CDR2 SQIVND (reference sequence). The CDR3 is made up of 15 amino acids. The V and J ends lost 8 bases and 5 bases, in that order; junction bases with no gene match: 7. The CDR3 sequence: CASGDRGQSYQPQHF. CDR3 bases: TGTGCCAGTGGGGACAGGGGGCAATCCTATCAGCCCCAGCATTTT. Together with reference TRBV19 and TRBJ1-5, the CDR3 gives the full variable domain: DGGITQSPKYLFRKEGQNVTLSCEQNLNHDAMYWYRQDPGQGLRLIYYSQIVNDFQKGDIAEGYSVSREKKESFPLTVTSAQKNPTAFYLCASGDRGQSYQPQHFGDGTRLSIL.

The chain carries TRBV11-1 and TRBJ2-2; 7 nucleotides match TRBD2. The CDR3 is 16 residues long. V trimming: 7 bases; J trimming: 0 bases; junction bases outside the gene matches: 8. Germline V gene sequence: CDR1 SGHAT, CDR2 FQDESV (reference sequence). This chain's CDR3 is CASNDPSGANTGELFF. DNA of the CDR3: TGTGCCAGCAACGATCCTAGCGGTGCGAACACCGGGGAGCTGTTTTTT.

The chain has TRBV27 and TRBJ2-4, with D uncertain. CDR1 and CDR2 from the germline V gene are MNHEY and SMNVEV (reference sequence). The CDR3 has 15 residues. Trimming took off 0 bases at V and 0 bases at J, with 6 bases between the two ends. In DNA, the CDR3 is TGTGCCAGCAGTTTATCAGGGCTAGCCAAAAACATTCAGTACTTC. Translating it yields CASSLSGLAKNIQYF.

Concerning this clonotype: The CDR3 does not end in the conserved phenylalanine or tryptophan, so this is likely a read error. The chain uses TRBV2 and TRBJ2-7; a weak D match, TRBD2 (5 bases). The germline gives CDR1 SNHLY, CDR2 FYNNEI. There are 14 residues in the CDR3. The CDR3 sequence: CASSASAGSYEQYS. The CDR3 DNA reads TGTGCCAGCAGTGCCTCGGCGGGCTCCTATGAGCAGTACTCC.

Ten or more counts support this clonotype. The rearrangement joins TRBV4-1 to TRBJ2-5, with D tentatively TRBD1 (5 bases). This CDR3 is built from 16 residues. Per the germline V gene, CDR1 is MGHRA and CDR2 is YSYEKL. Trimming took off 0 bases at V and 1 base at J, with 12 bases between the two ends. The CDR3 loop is CASSQDFGRVQETQYF. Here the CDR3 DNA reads TGCGCCAGCAGCCAAGATTTCGGCAGGGTCCAAGAGACCCAGTACTTC.

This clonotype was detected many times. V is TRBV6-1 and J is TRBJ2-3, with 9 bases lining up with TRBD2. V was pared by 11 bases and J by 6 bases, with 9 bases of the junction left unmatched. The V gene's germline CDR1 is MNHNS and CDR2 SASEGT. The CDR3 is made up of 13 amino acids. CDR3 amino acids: CAASGRIVDTQYF. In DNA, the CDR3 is TGTGCCGCAAGCGGGAGGATCGTGGATACGCAGTATTTT.

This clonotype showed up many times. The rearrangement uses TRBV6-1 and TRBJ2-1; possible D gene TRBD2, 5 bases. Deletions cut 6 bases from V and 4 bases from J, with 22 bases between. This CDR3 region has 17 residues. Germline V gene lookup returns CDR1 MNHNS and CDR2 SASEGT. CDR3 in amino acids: CASSLVWERRPYNEQFF. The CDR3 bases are TGTGCCAGCAGCCTCGTATGGGAGCGCCGTCCTTACAATGAGCAGTTCTTC.

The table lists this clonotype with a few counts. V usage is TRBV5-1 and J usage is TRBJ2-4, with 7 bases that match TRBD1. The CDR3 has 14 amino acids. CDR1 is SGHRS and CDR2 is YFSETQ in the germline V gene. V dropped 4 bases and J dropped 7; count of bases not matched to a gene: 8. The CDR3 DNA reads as TGCGCCAGCAGCCCCGGGACAGAAAACAACATTCAGTACTTC. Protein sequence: CASSPGTENNIQYF.

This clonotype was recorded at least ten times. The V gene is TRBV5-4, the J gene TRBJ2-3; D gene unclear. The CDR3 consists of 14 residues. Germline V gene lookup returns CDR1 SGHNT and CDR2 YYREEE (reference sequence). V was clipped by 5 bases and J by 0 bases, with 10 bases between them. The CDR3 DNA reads TGTGCCAGCAGAGTGCACTCTAGCACAGATACGCAGTATTTT. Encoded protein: CASRVHSSTDTQYF.

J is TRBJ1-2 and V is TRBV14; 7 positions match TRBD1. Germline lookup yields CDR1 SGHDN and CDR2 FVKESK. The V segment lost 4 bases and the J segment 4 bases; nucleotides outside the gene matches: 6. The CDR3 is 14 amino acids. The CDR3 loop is CASSPWTGTYGYTF. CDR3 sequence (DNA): TGTGCCAGCAGCCCATGGACAGGAACCTATGGCTACACCTTC.

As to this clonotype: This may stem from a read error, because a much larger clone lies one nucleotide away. DNA for the CDR3: TGTGCCAGCAGCTTTGGCGTGGGGGCTGAAGCTTTCTTT. It translates to CASSFGVGAEAFF. The chain has TRBV9 and TRBJ1-1, with TRBD1 as a possible D gene (5 bases). Germline-derived CDR1 and CDR2 are SGDLS and YYNGEE. The CDR3 sequence is 13 residues long. V lost 4 bases, J lost 6 bases, and 13 bases lay in between.

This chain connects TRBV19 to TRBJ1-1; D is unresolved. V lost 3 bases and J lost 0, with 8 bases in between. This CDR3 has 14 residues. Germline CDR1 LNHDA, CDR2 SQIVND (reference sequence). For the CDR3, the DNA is TGTGCCAGTAGTATGAGAGGGATGAACACTGAAGCTTTCTTT. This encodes CASSMRGMNTEAFF. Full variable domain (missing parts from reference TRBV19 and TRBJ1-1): DGGITQSPKYLFRKEGQNVTLSCEQNLNHDAMYWYRQDPGQGLRLIYYSQIVNDFQKGDIAEGYSVSREKKESFPLTVTSAQKNPTAFYLCASSMRGMNTEAFFGQGTRLTVV.

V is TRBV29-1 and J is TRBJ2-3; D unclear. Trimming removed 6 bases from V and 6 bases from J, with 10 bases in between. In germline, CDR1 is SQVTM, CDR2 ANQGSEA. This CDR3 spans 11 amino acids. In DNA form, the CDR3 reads TGCAGCGTCCGGTGGGCGGATACGCAGTATTTT. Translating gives CSVRWADTQYF.

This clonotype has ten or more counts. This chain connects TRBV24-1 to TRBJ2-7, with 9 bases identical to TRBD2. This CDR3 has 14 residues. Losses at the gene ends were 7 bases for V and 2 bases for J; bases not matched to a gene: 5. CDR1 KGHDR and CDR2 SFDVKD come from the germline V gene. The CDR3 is CATSLGLAPYEQYF. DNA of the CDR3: TGTGCCACCAGCCTCGGACTAGCGCCCTACGAGCAGTACTTC.

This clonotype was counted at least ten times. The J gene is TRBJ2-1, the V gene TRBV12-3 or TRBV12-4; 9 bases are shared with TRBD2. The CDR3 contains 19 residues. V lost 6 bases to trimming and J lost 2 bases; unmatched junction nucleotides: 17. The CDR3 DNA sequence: TGTGCCAGCAGGCTGAGGGGGCGTAGCGGGAGTAGGCCCTACAATGAGCAGTTCTTC. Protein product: CASRLRGRSGSRPYNEQFF.

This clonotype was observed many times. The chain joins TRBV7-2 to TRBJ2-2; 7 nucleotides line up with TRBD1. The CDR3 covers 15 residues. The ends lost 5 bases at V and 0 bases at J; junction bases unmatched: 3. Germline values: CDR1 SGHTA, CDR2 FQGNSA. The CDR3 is CASSPGQANTGELFF. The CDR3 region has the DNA TGTGCCAGCAGCCCCGGACAGGCGAACACCGGGGAGCTGTTTTTT.

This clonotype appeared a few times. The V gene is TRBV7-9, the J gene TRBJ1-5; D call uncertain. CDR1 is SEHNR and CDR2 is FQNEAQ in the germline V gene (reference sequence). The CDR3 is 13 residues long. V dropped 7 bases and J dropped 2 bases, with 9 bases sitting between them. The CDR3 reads CASTRLGNQPQHF. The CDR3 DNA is TGTGCCAGCACCCGGTTGGGCAATCAGCCCCAGCATTTT.

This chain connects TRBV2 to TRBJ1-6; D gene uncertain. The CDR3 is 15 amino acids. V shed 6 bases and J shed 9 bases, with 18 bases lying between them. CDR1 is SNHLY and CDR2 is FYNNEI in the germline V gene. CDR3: CASSLAGTDFSPLHF. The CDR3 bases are TGTGCCAGCAGCTTAGCGGGAACGGACTTTTCACCCCTCCACTTT.